This T cell receptor beta chain was found in a study of T cells after yellow fever vaccination. The CDR3 has 19 amino acids. From germline, CDR1 is LGHNA and CDR2 YSLEER. Trimming took 0 bases from V and 6 from J, leaving 23 bases between them. They built TCR cDNA with 5'RACE template switching, a step that put in a universal primer site and UMIs. TCRdb re-called the 5' RACE reads with MiXCR, one entry per CDR3 protein. The data show 200,000 to 250,000 distinct CDR3 sequences, less than 9% seen once. Whole-study findings and limits: Across the CD4 and CD8 compartments, a small share of clonotypes was present in both. Post-booster repertoires contained most primary-vaccination clones again (approximately 97% CD4, roughly 90% CD8). Though weaker, the secondary response peaked faster, on day 5 versus 15.

This clonotype was counted ten times or more. Its antigen is not known. The clonotype comes from a man under 40 who received the YFV17D yellow fever vaccine. The sample in question was CD4+ T cells sorted from PBMCs, obtained 15 days after the yellow fever booster vaccination. V gene TRBV4-3 combines with J gene TRBJ2-2; D unclear. The CDR3 nucleotides read TGCGCCAGCAGCCAAGATCTTGTACCCCGAGTCACTTATCCCGGGGAGCTGTTTTTT. This sequence encodes CASSQDLVPRVTYPGELFF.